This T cell receptor beta chain is drawn from a study of blood T cell repertoires in COVID-19. On the study more broadly: Specimens from acute and convalescent COVID-19 originated in the United States, Italy and Spain.

As regards this clone: The same CDR3 can be traced to other DNA sequences in this sample.

Some clones are missing from TCRdb's copy, which holds only in-frame ones; the method was immunoSEQ multiplex PCR. The top ten hold about 5.4% of the sample, which has a few hundred thousand clones, roughly 80% seen once. Two negative PCRs, clearance, or symptom resolution characterized the recovered Cohort 3 donors. The germline CDR1 and CDR2 sequences are LNHDA and SQIVND (reference sequence). This CDR3 contains 11 residues. The germline V and J ends were trimmed by 1 base and 8 bases, with 5 bases remaining between them. The sequencing input was PBMCs or T cells enriched from blood (not recorded which). This TCR was sampled from a woman aged 45-60 years who had recovered from COVID-19. The chain combines TRBV19 with TRBJ1-2, with D tentatively TRBD1 (5 bases). The DNA for the CDR3 is TGTGCCAGTAGTATAGGGGGCGGCTACACCTTC. It codes for CASSIGGGYTF. Combining the CDR3 with reference TRBV19 and TRBJ1-2 gives the whole variable domain DGGITQSPKYLFRKEGQNVTLSCEQNLNHDAMYWYRQDPGQGLRLIYYSQIVNDFQKGDIAEGYSVSREKKESFPLTVTSAQKNPTAFYLCASSIGGGYTFGSGTRLTVV.